The 21 T cell receptor beta chains given below trace back to one sample, sequenced in a study of OX40 agonist ivuxolimab in advanced cancers. Repertoires were generated with immunoSEQ multiplex PCR, while TCRdb's copy carries only in-frame clones and drops some. The table lists approximately 66,000 clones, around 87% of them singletons. Source: CD4+ or CD8+ T cells sorted from blood, taken in a trial of the OX40 agonist ivuxolimab. The origin of the receptors is an adult with an advanced solid tumor such as melanoma, head and neck, liver or kidney cancer.

The chain couples TRBV5-1 to TRBJ2-5; 8 positions match TRBD1. Germline lookup yields CDR1 SGHRS and CDR2 YFSETQ. Trimming removed 2 bases from V and 5 bases from J; junction bases left unmatched: 11. The CDR3 contains 16 residues. CDR3 loop: CASSFGQGLVRETQYF. The CDR3 DNA follows: TGCGCCAGCAGCTTTGGACAGGGCTTAGTTAGGGAGACCCAGTACTTC.

This rearrangement joins TRBV27 to TRBJ2-3, with D maybe TRBD1 (6 bases). CDR3 length: 15 residues. In germline, CDR1 is MNHEY, CDR2 SMNVEV (reference sequence). V was shortened by 8 bases and J by 0 bases, with 15 bases between the two germline ends. Written as DNA, the CDR3 is TGTGCCAGCTCCAGGGGACCGCCTAGCACAGATACGCAGTATTTT. Its protein product is CASSRGPPSTDTQYF.

The chain employs TRBV5-1 and TRBJ1-2, with TRBD1 matching 11 bases. CDR3 size: 14 residues. Trimming cost V 3 bases and J 4 bases; bases outside gene matches: 2. Germline lookup yields CDR1 SGHRS and CDR2 YFSETQ. CDR3 DNA: TGCGCCAGCAGCTGGGACAGGGGGTTCTATGGCTACACCTTC. Residues: CASSWDRGFYGYTF. Full variable domain (rest looked up from reference TRBV5-1 and TRBJ1-2): KAGVTQTPRYLIKTRGQQVTLSCSPISGHRSVSWYQQTPGQGLQFLFEYFSETQRNKGNFPGRFSGRQFSNSRSEMNVSTLELGDSALYLCASSWDRGFYGYTFGSGTRLTVV.

The chain links TRBV27 to TRBJ1-5, with TRBD1 matching 7 bases. V gave up 5 bases and J gave up 1 base; unmatched junction bases: 5. Germline-derived CDR1 and CDR2 are MNHEY and SMNVEV (reference sequence). The CDR3 runs 15 residues. The CDR3 region is CASSPTGLSNQPQHF. The DNA of the CDR3 is TGTGCCAGCAGTCCGACAGGGCTAAGCAATCAGCCCCAGCATTTT.

The rearrangement uses TRBV5-1 and TRBJ1-1; a possible D gene is TRBD1 (6 bases). Trimming left V 8 bases short and J 1 base short, with 15 bases between. CDR3 length equals 14 residues. Looked up from germline, CDR1 is SGHRS and CDR2 is YFSETQ. The CDR3: CASSGVWGNTEAFF. CDR3 in DNA: TGCGCCAGTTCAGGGGTGTGGGGGAACACTGAAGCTTTCTTT.

The sample holds a few counts of this clone. CDR3 sequence reads: CASSERIEAFF. CDR3 DNA sequence: TGCGCCAGCAGTGAGAGGATTGAAGCTTTCTTT. The chain joins TRBV10-2 to TRBJ1-1; D is unresolved. Trimming took off 2 bases at V and 7 bases at J, with 5 bases between the two ends. This CDR3 has 11 residues. Germline-derived CDR1 and CDR2 are WSHSY and SAAADI.

In its sample, this clone was seen once. The chain has TRBV19 and TRBJ1-5; no firm D call. CDR3 length: 14 residues. CDR1 is LNHDA and CDR2 is SQIVND in the germline V gene (reference sequence). This CDR3 is CATRLTIDYQPQHF. The CDR3 DNA reads as TGTGCTACGAGGCTCACGATAGACTATCAGCCCCAGCATTTT.

The chain has TRBV5-1 and TRBJ1-5; no clear D gene. From germline, CDR1 is SGHRS and CDR2 YFSETQ. The ends were cut back, 5 bases at V and 3 bases at J, with 9 bases in the middle. CDR3 length: 13 residues. The CDR3: CASSYGHNQPQHF. In nucleotides, the CDR3 is TGCGCCAGCAGTTACGGGCACAATCAGCCCCAGCATTTT. The whole variable domain, remainder taken from reference TRBV5-1 and TRBJ1-5, is KAGVTQTPRYLIKTRGQQVTLSCSPISGHRSVSWYQQTPGQGLQFLFEYFSETQRNKGNFPGRFSGRQFSNSRSEMNVSTLELGDSALYLCASSYGHNQPQHFGDGTRLSIL.

This clone has a single count. The rearrangement joins TRBV5-1 to TRBJ1-4; D is perhaps TRBD1 (5 bases). The germline V and J ends were trimmed by 4 bases and 3 bases, with 22 bases remaining between them. The germline CDR1 and CDR2 sequences are SGHRS and YFSETQ. This CDR3 is 18 amino acids long. CDR3 residues: CASSLGSGRGESNEKLFF. The DNA for the CDR3 is TGCGCCAGCAGCCTGGGATCGGGGAGAGGGGAGTCTAATGAAAAACTGTTTTTT.

This clone was seen more than once but under ten times. The chain has TRBV19 and TRBJ1-4, with 9 bases lining up with TRBD1. The CDR3 sequence is 14 residues long. Trimming took 3 bases from V and 7 from J; bases not matched to a gene: 3. Germline V lookup: CDR1 LNHDA, CDR2 SQIVND (reference sequence). The CDR3 loop is CASSMDRGFEKLFF. CDR3 DNA sequence: TGTGCCAGTAGTATGGACAGGGGTTTTGAAAAACTGTTTTTT.

The rearrangement uses TRBV12-5 and TRBJ2-5; 9 positions agree with TRBD2. V lost 0 bases to trimming and J lost 5 bases; unmatched junction nucleotides: 10. Germline values: CDR1 LGHNT, CDR2 FRNRAP. The CDR3 covers 17 residues. The CDR3 protein is CASGLVRSSGGYETQYF. CDR3 nucleotides: TGTGCTAGTGGTTTGGTACGGAGTAGCGGGGGATATGAGACCCAGTACTTC.

The V and J genes are TRBV5-5 and TRBJ2-2; D remains unclear. CDR1 SGHKS and CDR2 YYEKEE come from the germline V gene (reference sequence). CDR3 length: 13 amino acids. Trimming pared 4 bases from V and 6 bases from J, leaving 10 bases between. The CDR3, as DNA: TGTGCCAGCAGCCCGGGTGACGCCGGGGAGCTGTTTTTT. This translates into CASSPGDAGELFF.

This clone was recorded only once. The rearrangement uses TRBV15 and TRBJ2-5; TRBD2 agrees at 10 bases. The CDR3 totals 19 residues. The V gene end was trimmed by 0 bases and the J gene end by 0 bases; junction bases not matched to a gene: 10. Germline V gene lookup returns CDR1 LNHNV and CDR2 YYDKDF (reference sequence). The CDR3 DNA reads TGTGCCACCAGCAGAGAGGTTAGCGGGGGGCCGGGGTACCAAGAGACCCAGTACTTC. Translation: CATSREVSGGPGYQETQYF.

V and J are TRBV19 and TRBJ1-5; D not resolved. Germline values: CDR1 LNHDA, CDR2 SQIVND (reference sequence). The V gene lost 0 bases and the J gene lost 4 bases, with 10 bases spanning the gap. The CDR3 is made up of 15 amino acids. In DNA form, the CDR3 reads TGTGCCAGTAGTATAGATCAGAGGCGGAATCAGCCCCAGCATTTT. Protein product: CASSIDQRRNQPQHF.

The chain is built from TRBV2 and TRBJ1-1; 8 bases match TRBD1. CDR1 and CDR2 (germline): SNHLY, FYNNEI. After removal of 8 bases from V and 7 bases from J, the junction contained 12 bases not matched to a gene. The CDR3 has 14 amino acids. This CDR3 reads CASQWGQAGFEAFF. CDR3 sequence (DNA): TGTGCCAGCCAGTGGGGACAGGCCGGGTTTGAAGCTTTCTTT.

This clone appeared a few times. V is TRBV5-1 and J is TRBJ2-2; TRBD1 matches at 8 bases. Germline V lookup: CDR1 SGHRS, CDR2 YFSETQ. The trim removed 4 bases at V and 5 bases at J, leaving 4 bases unmatched. The CDR3 contains 14 residues. CDR3 nucleotides: TGCGCCAGCAGCCCTAGGACAGGGACCGGGGAGCTGTTTTTT. Translating it yields CASSPRTGTGELFF. Together with reference TRBV5-1 and TRBJ2-2, the CDR3 gives the full variable domain: KAGVTQTPRYLIKTRGQQVTLSCSPISGHRSVSWYQQTPGQGLQFLFEYFSETQRNKGNFPGRFSGRQFSNSRSEMNVSTLELGDSALYLCASSPRTGTGELFFGEGSRLTVL.

The chain has TRBV6-1 and TRBJ2-5; 8 bases are a match to TRBD2. CDR1 and CDR2 (germline): MNHNS, SASEGT. The V gene end was trimmed by 4 bases and the J gene end by 4 bases; junction bases not matched to a gene: 8. This CDR3 comprises 15 residues. The CDR3 DNA is TGTGCCAGCAGTGGGCCCCGGGGGGGCGCAGAGACCCAGTACTTC. Translation gives CASSGPRGGAETQYF.

This clone showed up just a few times. The genes are TRBV18 and TRBJ1-1, with D tentatively TRBD1 (6 bases). Germline lookup yields CDR1 KGHSH and CDR2 LQKENI. The V gene lost 6 bases and the J gene lost 4 bases, with 27 bases spanning the gap. The CDR3 sequence is 18 residues long. For the CDR3, the DNA is TGTGCCAGCTCGACCGCGGGGGGTAACAGGGTATCGGGCACTGAAGCTTTCTTT. Translated, it gives CASSTAGGNRVSGTEAFF. Full variable domain (rest looked up from reference TRBV18 and TRBJ1-1): NAGVMQNPRHLVRRRGQEARLRCSPMKGHSHVYWYRQLPEEGLKFMVYLQKENIIDESGMPKERFSAEFPKEGPSILRIQQVVRGDSAAYFCASSTAGGNRVSGTEAFFGQGTRLTVV.

This rearrangement joins TRBV18 to TRBJ2-3; D unresolved. Germline V gene sequence: CDR1 KGHSH, CDR2 LQKENI. V lost 3 bases, J lost 2 bases, and 3 bases lay in between. The CDR3 contains 12 residues. In nucleotides, the CDR3 is TGTGCCAGCTCACCCTCCACAGATACGCAGTATTTT. Encoded protein: CASSPSTDTQYF.

The rearrangement uses TRBV6-6 and TRBJ1-2; TRBD1 agrees at 8 bases. The CDR3 totals 13 residues. Germline CDR1 and CDR2: MNHNY and SVGAGI (reference sequence). V lost 5 bases and J lost 8; bases outside the gene matches: 7. DNA for the CDR3: TGTGCCAGCAGTCTACAGGGGGAGGTAGGCTACACCTTC. Translated, it gives CASSLQGEVGYTF.

The chain links TRBV5-5 to TRBJ2-5; 9 bases line up with TRBD1. The CDR3 totals 16 residues. Germline assignment: CDR1 SGHKS and CDR2 YYEKEE (reference sequence). V lost 4 bases and J lost 3; bases outside the gene matches: 10. Here the CDR3 DNA reads TGTGCCAGCAGCCCTCGATCCGGACAGGGGAAAGAGACCCAGTACTTC. It encodes CASSPRSGQGKETQYF.